This TCR beta chain derives from a study of cytomegalovirus exposure and HLA in healthy donors. PCR employed 60 Vbeta and 13 Jbeta primers. TCRdb's table, derived via immunoSEQ multiplex PCR, lists solely in-frame clones and lacks some. The sample gives some 150,000 clones, roughly 78% of which show up once; roughly 6.7% is in the top ten. CDR1 is SGHAT and CDR2 is FQNNGV in the germline V gene. This CDR3 contains 13 residues. The chain has TRBV11-2 and TRBJ2-5; the D gene is possibly TRBD2 (6 bases). The better agreement between TRBJ2-7 and the DNA end casts doubt on the J call. The receptor comes from a man aged 45-65 years in good health and CMV-seropositive. The specimen was PBMCs. For the CDR3, the DNA is TGTGCCAGCAGCTCCCTTGGGAGGAGCGAGCAGTACTTC. This sequence encodes CASSSLGRSEQYF.